This TCR beta chain was captured by sequencing in a study of T cells expressing NK-cell markers (TCRdb year 2020). Background for the entire study: Three sorted T-cell subsets (CD3+CD56+NKG2C+, CD3+CD56+NKG2C- and CD3+CD56-NKG2C+) from roughly 8 donors had their TCR beta-chain repertoires profiled. Among the eight sequenced donors, seven were HCMV-seropositive and one was HCMV-seronegative. Sequencing of the libraries produced 2 x 150 bp reads on Illumina HiSeq 2000/2500, MiSeq or NextSeq. The eight sequenced donors were randomly selected healthy volunteers, three men and five women. Findings and caveats that apply to the study as a whole: It remained unclear whether the expanded NKG2C-expressing T cell clones were specific for HCMV antigens. Those dominant clonotypes were again the most abundant among CD3+CD56-NKG2C+ cells in several donors, at roughly 25-65%. In over 5 donors, the dominant CD3+CD56+NKG2C+ clonotypes were among the top 10 CD8+ clonotypes and accounted for roughly 1.0-8% of CD8+ T cells.

The CDR3 numbers 13 residues from cysteine through phenylalanine. No DNA is listed. According to the germline V gene, CDR1 reads SGHVS and CDR2 reads FNYEAQ. With respect to this clonotype: Its antigen target is currently unknown.

To determine HCMV serostatus, a commercial ELISA kit was used to detect HCMV-specific IgG in serum. Peripheral blood mononuclear cells were isolated from blood by Ficoll density gradient centrifugation. Sequencing instrument: Illumina HiSeq 2000. TCR beta cDNA libraries were prepared using 5'RACE template switching, which introduced a universal primer site and unique molecular identifiers. Synthesis of cDNA was primed from the TCR beta constant segment and was followed by two consecutive PCR amplification steps. As for the original processing: MIGEC handled demultiplexing of the reads and grouping by UMI, while MiTCR was used to assemble and quantify clonotypes. To remove erroneous sequences, TCR cDNA sequences were retained only when supported by two or more reads. Downstream repertoire analysis used the tcR package, and clonotypes were matched across fractions by CDR3 nucleotide sequence plus V segment. VDJmatch was used to annotate antigen specificity against VDJdb, with one amino acid substitution in CDR3 permitted. TCRdb reprocessed the reads, so every CDR3 protein sequence counts as one entry and DNA is not shown. These V and J calls are TCRdb output, not the study's own analysis. The sample's table lists a count of roughly 180,000 distinct CDR3 sequences. The ten largest clones take up 18% of the sample.

The sample was blood T cells: a sorted CD56 or NKG2C T cell subset, CD4+ or CD8+ T cells, or bulk PBMC T cells (not recorded which). The V and J genes are TRBV7-6 and TRBJ2-5. The source of this sequence is a woman between 18 and 75 years old in good health. CDR3 reads: CASSLARQETQYF.